This T cell receptor (beta chain) was documented in a study of human T cells and chemical hapten exposure. Study background: Upper back patch tests used 0.01% DPC, scored after 6 days.

The time point was: patch test 2, 6 weeks after DPC sensitization. Noted treatment: therapeutic diphenylcyclopropenone sensitization with weekly scalp DPC. A single record per CDR3 protein comes from TCRdb applying MiXCR to the RACE reads. Of roughly 120,000 distinct CDR3 sequences detected, roughly a tenth appear once; the ten largest clones hold over 3%. The sequence derives from a woman aged 40 to 55 with alopecia areata. Some clones in this sample may be carry-over from other donors' samples. The specimen comprised whole blood, sampled in connection with sensitization to the hapten diphenylcyclopropenone (DPC).

The CDR3 here is CASSGGGRGHSEAFF. CDR3 DNA: TGTGCCAGCAGCGGGGGAGGCAGGGGGCATAGTGAAGCTTTCTTT. The chain links TRBV5-4 to TRBJ1-1, with TRBD1 identical over 8 bases. The J segment lost 7 bases and the V segment lost 4 bases, leaving 12 bases of the junction unmatched. The length of the CDR3 is 15 residues. The germline gives CDR1 SGHNT, CDR2 YYREEE (reference sequence).